The next 29 T cell receptor beta chains were all read from a single sample in a study of cytomegalovirus exposure and HLA in healthy donors. PCR used 60 Vbeta primers and 13 Jbeta primers. Repertoires were generated with immunoSEQ multiplex PCR, while TCRdb's copy carries only in-frame clones and drops some. The sample has about 130,000 clones; about two thirds are singletons. The specimen sequenced was PBMCs. These receptors were taken from a human donor in good health.

The V gene is TRBV6-5, the J gene TRBJ1-1; D perhaps matches TRBD1 (6 bases). The CDR3 extends over 13 amino acids. V gave up 5 bases and J gave up 4 bases, with 11 bases separating them. Germline V gene sequence: CDR1 MNHEY, CDR2 SVGAGI. The CDR3 DNA reads as TGTGCCAGCAGTGAGGGACACCGCACTGAAGCTTTCTTT. This encodes CASSEGHRTEAFF.

The J gene is TRBJ2-2, the V gene TRBV6-1, with a possible D match to TRBD2 (6 bases). Trimming shortened V by 2 bases and J by 4 bases, and 23 bases separated the two germline ends. CDR3 length: 19 amino acids. The germline CDR1 and CDR2 sequences are MNHNS and SASEGT. CDR3 residues: CASSEFYKWRGSGTGELFF. The CDR3 DNA is TGTGCCAGCAGTGAATTTTATAAGTGGAGGGGCTCGGGCACCGGGGAGCTGTTTTTT.

The rearrangement joins TRBV6-1 to TRBJ2-3; D may be TRBD2 (6 bases). V was clipped by 6 bases and J by 5 bases, with 12 bases between them. The CDR3 extends over 13 amino acids. Germline V gives CDR1 MNHNS, CDR2 SASEGT. The CDR3 reads CASRASSEDTQYF. The CDR3 DNA sequence: TGTGCCAGCAGGGCATCTAGCGAAGATACGCAGTATTTT.

The chain recombines TRBV5-1 with TRBJ2-3, with D perhaps TRBD2 (6 bases). V lost 7 bases and J 4 bases, leaving 16 bases between the germline ends. This CDR3 region has 14 residues. Germline V CDR1 and CDR2: SGHRS, YFSETQ. The CDR3 is CASLDGSTPDTQYF. CDR3 sequence (DNA): TGCGCCAGCCTGGACGGGAGTACCCCAGATACGCAGTATTTT. The whole variable domain, remainder taken from reference TRBV5-1 and TRBJ2-3, is KAGVTQTPRYLIKTRGQQVTLSCSPISGHRSVSWYQQTPGQGLQFLFEYFSETQRNKGNFPGRFSGRQFSNSRSEMNVSTLELGDSALYLCASLDGSTPDTQYFGPGTRLTVL.

This clone was seen more than once but under ten times. The CDR3 region is CALPTGLDNEQFF. CDR3 sequence (DNA): TGTGCCCTCCCGACAGGACTAGATAATGAGCAGTTCTTC. The chain employs TRBV2 and TRBJ2-1, with D maybe TRBD2 (7 bases). V lost 11 bases, J lost 7 bases, and 18 bases lay in between. This CDR3 contains 13 residues. Germline V gene data show CDR1 as SNHLY and CDR2 as FYNNEI.

The table lists this clone with a count of one. The chain uses TRBV7-8 and TRBJ1-3, with 7 bases lining up with TRBD1. The CDR3 runs to 18 residues. The ends lost 1 base at V and 4 bases at J; junction bases unmatched: 13. Germline loops: CDR1 SGHVS, CDR2 FQNEAQ. The CDR3 is CASSLGRGVRGPGNTIYF. The CDR3 DNA sequence: TGTGCCAGCAGCTTAGGCAGGGGGGTAAGGGGACCCGGAAACACCATATATTTT.

The rearrangement links TRBV2 to TRBJ1-3; unclear D gene. Germline V gene data show CDR1 as SNHLY and CDR2 as FYNNEI. Trimming took 7 bases from V and 2 from J, leaving 21 bases between them. The CDR3 spans 17 residues. CDR3 amino acids: CASTPLTPVRPGNTIYF. CDR3 nucleotides: TGTGCCAGCACGCCACTAACCCCTGTTCGGCCTGGAAACACCATATATTTT.

The chain couples TRBV18 to TRBJ1-2; 7 bases are shared with TRBD1. The V and J ends lost 3 bases and 14 bases, in that order; junction bases with no gene match: 12. Germline-derived CDR1 and CDR2 are KGHSH and LQKENI. The CDR3 runs 13 residues. CDR3: CASSPTDRASCTF. DNA of the CDR3: TGTGCCAGCTCACCTACCGACAGGGCCTCTTGTACCTTC.

V and J are TRBV27 and TRBJ2-4; 11 positions match TRBD1. Germline V gene data show CDR1 as MNHEY and CDR2 as SMNVEV (reference sequence). V dropped 6 bases and J dropped 13; count of bases not matched to a gene: 14. The CDR3 length is 15 residues. CDR3 in amino acids: CASSRLIGTGGVQYF. The CDR3 nucleotides are TGTGCCAGCAGCCGCCTGATTGGGACAGGGGGGGTACAGTACTTC.

This clone turned up a few times. The V and J genes are TRBV5-1 and TRBJ2-7; TRBD2 is a possible D gene (5 bases). The CDR3 is made up of 17 amino acids. V shed 4 bases and J shed 3 bases, with 23 bases lying between them. Germline V gene data show CDR1 as SGHRS and CDR2 as YFSETQ. The CDR3 coding sequence is TGCGCCAGCAGCCCGCGCCCGTCCGGGAAAACCAACTACGAGCAGTACTTC. It translates to CASSPRPSGKTNYEQYF.

V gene TRBV5-1 combines with J gene TRBJ2-3; 11 bases align to TRBD2. Losses at the gene ends were 7 bases for V and 5 bases for J; bases not matched to a gene: 6. This CDR3 region has 14 residues. Germline CDR1 reads SGHRS; CDR2 reads YFSETQ. The CDR3 region has the DNA TGCGCCAGCGGCCTAGCGGGGGGACAAGATACGCAGTATTTT. Translating gives CASGLAGGQDTQYF.

The chain carries TRBV28 and TRBJ2-5, with 7 bases identical to TRBD2. Trimming cost V 3 bases and J 5 bases; bases outside gene matches: 12. This CDR3 is built from 16 residues. Germline V lookup: CDR1 MDHEN, CDR2 SYDVKM. DNA for the CDR3: TGTGCCAGCAGTTTTCGGCGGGAGAGATTGTGGGAGACCCAGTACTTC. Translating gives CASSFRRERLWETQYF.

The rearrangement joins TRBV28 to TRBJ2-7; unclear D gene. CDR1 and CDR2 from the germline V gene are MDHEN and SYDVKM. Trimming stripped 2 bases from V and 0 bases from J, with 11 bases between. The length of the CDR3 is 15 residues. For the CDR3, the DNA is TGTGCCAGCAGTTTAAGTGGAGAAAGCTCCTACGAGCAGTACTTC. Protein product: CASSLSGESSYEQYF.

The V call is TRBV5-4, the J call TRBJ2-7, with 8 bases that match TRBD1. The V segment lost 3 bases and the J segment 3 bases; nucleotides outside the gene matches: 2. This CDR3 comprises 13 residues. Germline assignment: CDR1 SGHNT and CDR2 YYREEE (reference sequence). The CDR3 is CASSWGQDYEQYF. In DNA form, the CDR3 reads TGTGCCAGCAGCTGGGGACAGGACTACGAGCAGTACTTC.

CDR3 sequence: CAISEAGRPSGYTF. CDR3 DNA sequence: TGTGCCATCAGTGAGGCAGGGCGCCCGAGTGGCTACACCTTC. The rearrangement links TRBV10-3 to TRBJ1-2; tentative D call: TRBD1 (5 bases). The CDR3 contains 14 residues. Per the germline V gene, CDR1 is ENHRY and CDR2 is SYGVKD. V gave up 2 bases and J gave up 7 bases, with 14 bases separating them.

The rearrangement links TRBV10-3 to TRBJ1-2; a possible D gene is TRBD1 (5 bases). Germline loops: CDR1 ENHRY, CDR2 SYGVKD. V was cut by 3 bases and J by 4 bases, with 9 bases left in between. CDR3 length equals 13 residues. CDR3 loop: CAISDQGPYGYTF. The CDR3 region has the DNA TGTGCCATCAGTGATCAGGGCCCCTATGGCTACACCTTC.

In regard to this clone: Germline and junction disagree at one end, which may indicate a read error. This rearrangement joins TRBV7-9 to TRBJ2-1; TRBD2 might be the D (7 bases). The CDR3 is 15 amino acids. The germline gives CDR1 SEHNR, CDR2 FQNEAQ (reference sequence). The CDR3 sequence: CSSSLFQGGGNEQFF. As DNA, the CDR3 is TGTTCCAGCAGCTTATTCCAGGGAGGGGGCAATGAGCAGTTCTTC.

The rearrangement links TRBV6-5 to TRBJ1-6; no definite D call. Trimming stripped 5 bases from V and 7 bases from J, with 9 bases between. Per the germline V gene, CDR1 is MNHEY and CDR2 is SVGAGI. This CDR3 has 13 amino acids. The CDR3 here is CASSKPQNSPLHF. The CDR3 bases are TGTGCCAGCAGTAAGCCACAGAATTCACCCCTCCACTTT.

This clone occurred a few times. The chain links TRBV30 to TRBJ2-7, with 7 bases lining up with TRBD1. The germline CDR1 and CDR2 sequences are GTSNPN and SVGIG (reference sequence). Losses at the gene ends were 5 bases for V and 5 bases for J; bases not matched to a gene: 9. This CDR3 has 13 residues. This CDR3 is CAWDTDRNNEQYF. CDR3 nucleotide sequence: TGTGCCTGGGACACGGACAGGAATAACGAGCAGTACTTC.

The chain has TRBV6-1 and TRBJ1-2; D might be TRBD1 (5 bases). CDR1 is MNHNS, CDR2 SASEGT, per germline. This CDR3 comprises 14 residues. Trimming left V 0 bases short and J 2 bases short, with 7 bases between. CDR3: CASSEAHRNYGYTF. CDR3 bases: TGTGCCAGCAGTGAAGCCCACAGGAACTATGGCTACACCTTC.

The chain combines TRBV6-5 with TRBJ1-3; 8 bases match TRBD1. CDR3 length: 13 residues. Unmatched junction bases numbered 2, after V lost 8 bases and J lost 2 bases. Germline lookup yields CDR1 MNHEY and CDR2 SVGAGI. The CDR3 protein is CASQDRAGNTIYF. DNA of the CDR3: TGTGCCAGCCAGGACAGGGCTGGAAACACCATATATTTT.

This clone was seen only a few times. The V gene is TRBV25-1, the J gene TRBJ1-1, with a weak D call TRBD1 (6 bases). This CDR3 is built from 14 residues. CDR1 is MGHDK, CDR2 SYGVNS, per germline. Trimming cost V 7 bases and J 1 base, with 13 bases left between them. The CDR3 loop reads CASIGRGTNTEAFF. The CDR3 DNA reads TGTGCCAGCATTGGGAGGGGGACGAACACTGAAGCTTTCTTT.

This chain uses TRBV27 with TRBJ2-1; D is undetermined. CDR1 and CDR2 from the germline V gene are MNHEY and SMNVEV (reference sequence). This CDR3 spans 14 amino acids. The V end lost 5 bases, the J end lost 2 bases, and 10 bases lay between the germline ends. The CDR3 reads CASSPSQTYNEQFF. The CDR3 DNA sequence: TGTGCCAGCAGTCCTAGTCAAACCTACAATGAGCAGTTCTTC.

This chain uses TRBV19 with TRBJ2-7, with 7 bases identical to TRBD1. The V gene end was trimmed by 6 bases and the J gene end by 4 bases; junction bases not matched to a gene: 6. Germline CDR1 is LNHDA and CDR2 is SQIVND (reference sequence). This CDR3 has 13 amino acids. The DNA of the CDR3 is TGTGCCAGTAGGAGGACAGGCCCGTACGAGCAGTACTTC. This gives the protein CASRRTGPYEQYF.

The CDR3 spells CASSFPPRSHNEKLFF. The CDR3 DNA sequence: TGTGCCAGCAGTTTCCCTCCGCGGTCCCATAATGAAAAACTGTTTTTT. J is TRBJ1-4 and V is TRBV6-6; no clear D. Germline V gene sequence: CDR1 MNHNY, CDR2 SVGAGI (reference sequence). V dropped 4 bases and J dropped 4 bases, with 16 bases sitting between them. The CDR3 length is 16 residues.

The rearrangement uses TRBV5-1 and TRBJ1-2; D is possibly TRBD1 (6 bases). With 4 bases removed from V and 5 bases from J, the gap between germline ends came to 21 bases. CDR1 SGHRS and CDR2 YFSETQ come from the germline V gene. The length of the CDR3 is 16 residues. The CDR3 DNA follows: TGCGCCAGCAGCCCAGCCGCAGGGGTTGGAAATTATGGCTACACCTTC. Amino acid sequence: CASSPAAGVGNYGYTF.

The chain combines TRBV30 with TRBJ1-2; possible D gene TRBD1, 5 bases. Germline V gene lookup returns CDR1 GTSNPN and CDR2 SVGIG (reference sequence). Trimming removed 1 base at V and 7 bases at J, with 7 bases between. The CDR3 spans 11 residues. CDR3 DNA: TGTGCCTGGAGTGGTCAGGGTGGCTACACCTTC. Protein product: CAWSGQGGYTF.

This sequence joins TRBV5-1 and TRBJ2-7; D is possibly TRBD1 (5 bases). V gave up 0 bases and J gave up 3 bases, with 7 bases separating them. This CDR3 region has 13 residues. Germline V gives CDR1 SGHRS, CDR2 YFSETQ. CDR3 nucleotide sequence: TGCGCCAGCAGCTTGGGCAGGGACTACGAGCAGTACTTC. Translation: CASSLGRDYEQYF.

This sequence joins TRBV28 and TRBJ2-7; 10 bases line up with TRBD2. The J segment lost 3 bases and the V segment lost 5 bases, leaving 4 bases of the junction unmatched. Germline CDR1 MDHEN, CDR2 SYDVKM. The CDR3 consists of 14 residues. The CDR3, as DNA: TGTGCCAGCAGTATAGCGGGGGGAATCTACGAGCAGTACTTC. The encoded protein is CASSIAGGIYEQYF. Combining the CDR3 with reference TRBV28 and TRBJ2-7 gives the whole variable domain DVKVTQSSRYLVKRTGEKVFLECVQDMDHENMFWYRQDPGLGLRLIYFSYDVKMKEKGDIPEGYSVSREKKERFSLILESASTNQTSMYLCASSIAGGIYEQYFGPGTRLTVT.